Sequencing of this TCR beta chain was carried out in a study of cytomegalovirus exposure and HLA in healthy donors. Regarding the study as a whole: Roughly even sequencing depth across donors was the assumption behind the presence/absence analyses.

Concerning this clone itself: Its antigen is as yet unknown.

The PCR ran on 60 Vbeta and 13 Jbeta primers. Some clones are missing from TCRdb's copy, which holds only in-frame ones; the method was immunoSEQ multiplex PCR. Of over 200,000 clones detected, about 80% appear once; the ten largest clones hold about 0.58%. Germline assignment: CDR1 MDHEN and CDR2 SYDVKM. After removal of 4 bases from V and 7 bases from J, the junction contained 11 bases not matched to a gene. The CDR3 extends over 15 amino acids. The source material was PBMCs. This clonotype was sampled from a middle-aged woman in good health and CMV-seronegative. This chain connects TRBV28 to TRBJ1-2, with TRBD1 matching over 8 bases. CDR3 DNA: TGTGCCAGCAGTTCCCCGGGACAGGCAGGTAGTGGCTACACCTTC. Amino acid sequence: CASSSPGQAGSGYTF.